This T cell receptor (beta chain) was sequenced for a study of CD8 T cells in ankylosing spondylitis. Broader study findings: Earlier literature documents some of the motif variants in reactive arthritis synovial fluid and blood. Several highly homologous variants made up a TCR beta motif, and this motif appeared characteristic of ankylosing spondylitis blood. Significant enrichment of disease-linked clones was reported in matched ankylosing spondylitis synovial fluid.

Quantitative 5'-RACE with molecular barcodes produced the TCR beta libraries. Via MiXCR, TCRdb re-called the 5' RACE reads, giving one row per CDR3 protein. The data contain hundreds of thousands of distinct CDR3 sequences, about 13% of them singletons. This clonotype showed up many times. Its matching antigen is unknown. The CDR3 totals 13 residues. V dropped 7 bases and J dropped 7; count of bases not matched to a gene: 10. This receptor was taken from a male donor with ankylosing spondylitis. Sequenced sample: blood, either unsorted or a sorted T cell fraction (not recorded which). This rearrangement joins TRBV12-3 or TRBV12-4 to TRBJ2-7, with 7 bases matching TRBD1. The CDR3 loop reads CASTLIGGGEQYF. CDR3 in DNA: TGTGCCAGCACCTTGATAGGGGGCGGGGAGCAGTACTTC.